The 17 T cell receptor beta chains in this list originate from one sample, sequenced in a study of OX40 agonist ivuxolimab in advanced cancers. Sequenced by immunoSEQ multiplex PCR; TCRdb stores in-frame clones only, minus some. The data contain more than 65,000 clones, roughly nine tenths of them seen just once; the ten biggest clones take up 0.95% to 1.3%. The starting material was CD4+ or CD8+ T cells sorted from blood, obtained in a trial of the OX40 agonist ivuxolimab. These receptors were collected from an adult with an advanced solid tumor such as melanoma, head and neck, liver or kidney cancer.

The chain combines TRBV6-1 with TRBJ2-7, with TRBD2 identical over 9 bases. Germline-derived CDR1 and CDR2 are MNHNS and SASEGT. The CDR3 has 13 residues. V trimming: 6 bases; J trimming: 3 bases; junction bases outside the gene matches: 3. The CDR3 protein is CASRASGVYEQYF. The CDR3 DNA follows: TGTGCCAGCAGGGCTAGCGGGGTCTACGAGCAGTACTTC.

The CDR3 DNA reads TGTGCCAGCTCACCACCGCCAGAGGGCGAGCAGTACTTC. The encoded protein is CASSPPPEGEQYF. The chain joins TRBV18 to TRBJ2-7; D may be TRBD2 (5 bases). CDR3 length: 13 amino acids. The germline CDR1 and CDR2 sequences are KGHSH and LQKENI. V gave up 0 bases and J gave up 6 bases, with 9 bases separating them. Full variable domain (rest looked up from reference TRBV18 and TRBJ2-7): NAGVMQNPRHLVRRRGQEARLRCSPMKGHSHVYWYRQLPEEGLKFMVYLQKENIIDESGMPKERFSAEFPKEGPSILRIQQVVRGDSAAYFCASSPPPEGEQYFGPGTRLTVT.

The chain joins TRBV5-1 to TRBJ2-1; 9 nucleotides line up with TRBD2. The CDR3 sequence is 15 residues long. Germline CDR1 reads SGHRS; CDR2 reads YFSETQ. The V segment lost 0 bases and the J segment 7 bases; nucleotides outside the gene matches: 5. The CDR3 loop is CASSLASGIGNEQFF. Written as DNA, the CDR3 is TGCGCCAGCAGCTTGGCTAGCGGGATTGGGAATGAGCAGTTCTTC.

This clone was recorded only once. The chain combines TRBV29-1 with TRBJ1-1; no firm D call. The length of the CDR3 is 12 residues. V lost 5 bases and J lost 0, with 7 bases in between. CDR1 and CDR2 (germline): SQVTM, ANQGSEA. The CDR3, as DNA: TGCAGCGTTTCACATATGAACACTGAAGCTTTCTTT. This encodes CSVSHMNTEAFF.

V and J are TRBV19 and TRBJ2-3; 10 nucleotides line up with TRBD2. Germline V lookup: CDR1 LNHDA, CDR2 SQIVND (reference sequence). This CDR3 spans 16 amino acids. V trimming: 0 bases; J trimming: 1 base; junction bases outside the gene matches: 1. DNA for the CDR3: TGTGCCAGTAGTATAGATCTAGCGGGAGGCACAGATACGCAGTATTTT. Translating it yields CASSIDLAGGTDTQYF.

CDR3 sequence: CASTRRDSIYEQYF. In DNA, the CDR3 is TGTGCCAGCACCCGAAGGGACAGTATCTACGAGCAGTACTTC. V and J are TRBV7-2 and TRBJ2-7; 7 bases match TRBD1. Germline V gene sequence: CDR1 SGHTA, CDR2 FQGNSA. The CDR3 is made up of 14 amino acids. Unmatched junction bases numbered 9, after V lost 7 bases and J lost 3 bases.

A few counts support this clone. The J gene is TRBJ2-3, the V gene TRBV11-2; 7 nucleotides agree with TRBD2. The trim removed 3 bases at V and 8 bases at J, leaving 8 bases unmatched. Looked up from germline, CDR1 is SGHAT and CDR2 is FQNNGV. CDR3 size: 14 residues. CDR3 in DNA: TGTGCCAGCAGCTTGGGAGTGGGGGGGACTACGCAGTATTTT. It translates to CASSLGVGGTTQYF.

This clone was recorded a few times. This chain connects TRBV5-6 to TRBJ1-1; TRBD1 is a possible D gene (6 bases). From germline, CDR1 is SGHDT and CDR2 YYEEEE. This CDR3 contains 13 residues. Trimming removed 7 bases at V and 0 bases at J, with 10 bases between. CDR3 in amino acids: CASAGQMNTEAFF. CDR3 nucleotides: TGTGCCAGCGCGGGACAAATGAACACTGAAGCTTTCTTT.

The V gene is TRBV11-2, the J gene TRBJ2-2, with 12 positions matching TRBD1. The CDR3 is 19 amino acids. Germline lookup yields CDR1 SGHAT and CDR2 FQNNGV. V trimming: 5 bases; J trimming: 2 bases; junction bases outside the gene matches: 12. CDR3: CASSKRGQGARINTGELFF. Written as DNA, the CDR3 is TGTGCCAGCAGCAAAAGGGGACAGGGGGCCAGGATTAACACCGGGGAGCTGTTTTTT.

The chain is built from TRBV30 and TRBJ2-5; TRBD1 matches 8 bases. This CDR3 is built from 14 residues. CDR1 GTSNPN and CDR2 SVGIG come from the germline V gene (reference sequence). With V trimmed by 2 bases and J by 3 bases, 5 bases remained unmatched. CDR3 sequence reads: CAWSPPTGEETQYF. The CDR3 coding sequence is TGTGCCTGGAGTCCACCGACAGGGGAAGAGACCCAGTACTTC. Full variable domain (missing parts from reference TRBV30 and TRBJ2-5): SQTIHQWPATLVQPVGSPLSLECTVEGTSNPNLYWYRQAAGRGLQLLFYSVGIGQISSEVPQNLSASRPQDRQFILSSKKLLLSDSGFYLCAWSPPTGEETQYFGPGTRLLVL.

This rearrangement joins TRBV15 to TRBJ1-2, with D possibly being TRBD1 (6 bases). Germline CDR1 is LNHNV and CDR2 is YYDKDF (reference sequence). The length of the CDR3 is 15 residues. V was cut by 3 bases and J by 7 bases, with 18 bases left in between. Here the CDR3 DNA reads TGTGCCACCAGCAGCGGGCCGTGGGGGCGGGGTGGCTACACCTTC. Amino acid sequence: CATSSGPWGRGGYTF.

The genes are TRBV11-2 and TRBJ2-4, with a possible D match to TRBD2 (6 bases). Germline CDR1 is SGHAT and CDR2 is FQNNGV. The V end lost 5 bases, the J end lost 6 bases, and 14 bases lay between the germline ends. This CDR3 is 14 amino acids long. The CDR3 DNA sequence: TGTGCCAGCAGCCCCGTCTTGGGGGGAAACATTCAGTACTTC. The encoded protein is CASSPVLGGNIQYF.

The chain carries TRBV27 and TRBJ2-3; no reliable D call. V dropped 6 bases and J dropped 2 bases, with 18 bases sitting between them. CDR3 size: 16 residues. Germline V lookup: CDR1 MNHEY, CDR2 SMNVEV (reference sequence). CDR3 sequence reads: CASSHRAGSNTDTQYF. For the CDR3, the DNA is TGTGCCAGCAGCCATCGGGCCGGTAGTAACACAGATACGCAGTATTTT.

This rearrangement joins TRBV19 to TRBJ2-3; 14 positions match TRBD2. Germline lookup yields CDR1 LNHDA and CDR2 SQIVND (reference sequence). Trimming at V came to 5 bases and at J to 8 bases, leaving 15 bases not matched to a gene. The CDR3 consists of 18 residues. The CDR3 protein is CASSAPGLAGEGARTQYF. The CDR3 DNA is TGTGCCAGTAGTGCCCCGGGACTAGCGGGAGAAGGGGCCCGTACGCAGTATTTT.

This clone was seen just once. The rearrangement joins TRBV30 to TRBJ2-4; TRBD2 is a possible D gene (7 bases). The CDR3 is 19 amino acids. Deletions cut 3 bases from V and 0 bases from J, with 24 bases between. Germline V lookup: CDR1 GTSNPN, CDR2 SVGIG (reference sequence). The CDR3 here is CAWRPIWGGGRLAKNIQYF. CDR3 sequence (DNA): TGTGCCTGGAGACCCATATGGGGAGGGGGGAGGTTAGCCAAAAACATTCAGTACTTC.

The rearrangement links TRBV7-2 to TRBJ2-1, with a tentative D call TRBD2 (6 bases). Germline-derived CDR1 and CDR2 are SGHTA and FQGNSA. The V end lost 3 bases, the J end lost 0 bases, and 12 bases lay between the germline ends. The CDR3 totals 16 residues. The DNA of the CDR3 is TGTGCCAGCAGCTTGGGCGGGGTCCTCTCCTACAATGAGCAGTTCTTC. This gives the protein CASSLGGVLSYNEQFF.

This clone has only one observation. The chain joins TRBV11-2 to TRBJ2-7, with 9 bases lining up with TRBD1. The V and J ends lost 0 bases and 0 bases, in that order; junction bases with no gene match: 6. In germline, CDR1 is SGHAT, CDR2 FQNNGV. CDR3 length: 17 amino acids. CDR3 loop: CASSLDRGTGNSYEQYF. The CDR3 DNA reads as TGTGCCAGCAGCTTAGATCGGGGGACAGGGAACTCCTACGAGCAGTACTTC.